This T cell receptor (beta chain) was identified in a study of blood T cells in healthy people across ages. The length of the CDR3 is 17 residues. The V gene end was trimmed by 4 bases and the J gene end by 5 bases; junction bases not matched to a gene: 13. The germline CDR1 and CDR2 sequences are SGHAT and FQNNGV. Study-wide points: It was not known whether donors were CMV positive (a possible confounder of expanded clonotype changes). One million T cells yielded diversity estimates that were considered underestimates.

As regards this clonotype: Its specificity is unknown.

It was with a sample-barcoded 5' primer and a J-beta primer mix that a second PCR of roughly 7 to 12 cycles was run. TCRdb reprocessed the 5' RACE reads with MiXCR, giving one entry per CDR3 protein. The data hold roughly 2 million distinct CDR3 sequences, with just under 50% observed a single time. The chain employs TRBV11-2 and TRBJ1-2; 10 nucleotides match TRBD1. Source material: blood. This clonotype was obtained from a woman in her 40s in good health. This chain's CDR3 is CASSSGTGAPGLYGYTF. CDR3 sequence (DNA): TGTGCCAGCAGCTCCGGGACAGGGGCCCCGGGTTTGTATGGCTACACCTTC.